The 28 T cell receptor beta chains reported below all come from one sample, sequenced in a study of blood T cell repertoires in COVID-19. Here immunoSEQ multiplex PCR was the method, and the copy in TCRdb shows in-frame clones only, minus some. The sample has about 390,000 clones, around 87% seen once. Material: peripheral blood. The receptors derive from a woman in her sixties with COVID-19, enrolled during active disease.

The chain joins TRBV28 to TRBJ2-1; 9 bases align to TRBD1. With V trimmed by 5 bases and J by 6 bases, 8 bases remained unmatched. Germline values: CDR1 MDHEN, CDR2 SYDVKM. The CDR3 runs to 15 residues. The CDR3 DNA reads TGTGCCAGCAGTGAACAGGGGGCGAAGGGCAATGAGCAGTTCTTC. Translation: CASSEQGAKGNEQFF.

The genes are TRBV9 and TRBJ1-1, with D perhaps matching TRBD1 (5 bases). The CDR3 loop spans 14 amino acids. Germline loops: CDR1 SGDLS, CDR2 YYNGEE. Between the trimmed V and J ends, which lost 2 bases and 0 bases, there was a span of 8 bases. The DNA of the CDR3 is TGTGCCAGCAGCGTGGGAGGGGTGAACACTGAAGCTTTCTTT. This translates into CASSVGGVNTEAFF.

The CDR3 sequence is CASSLGQGPSPLHF. CDR3 DNA sequence: TGTGCCAGCAGCTTAGGACAGGGACCTTCACCCCTCCACTTT. The chain links TRBV7-3 to TRBJ1-6; the match to TRBD1 covers 8 bases. The CDR3 is 14 amino acids. The V and J ends lost 2 bases and 9 bases, in that order; junction bases with no gene match: 3. Per the germline V gene, CDR1 is SGHTA and CDR2 is FQGTGA. The full variable domain, in which reference TRBV7-3 and TRBJ1-6 provide the parts outside the CDR3, is GAGVSQTPSNKVTEKGKYVELRCDPISGHTALYWYRQSLGQGPEFLIYFQGTGAADDSGLPNDRFFAVRPEGSVSTLKIQRTERGDSAVYLCASSLGQGPSPLHFGNGTRLTVT.

This chain uses TRBV4-1 with TRBJ1-1; D perhaps matches TRBD1 (6 bases). V dropped 4 bases and J dropped 1 base, with 22 bases sitting between them. The CDR3 has 18 amino acids. Germline values: CDR1 MGHRA, CDR2 YSYEKL. The CDR3 protein is CASSPGTPALIPNTEAFF. The CDR3 nucleotides read TGCGCCAGCAGCCCTGGGACACCTGCACTTATACCGAACACTGAAGCTTTCTTT.

The chain joins TRBV5-1 to TRBJ1-1; 9 positions agree with TRBD1. The CDR3 length is 16 residues. Germline V gives CDR1 SGHRS, CDR2 YFSETQ. Trimming cost V 4 bases and J 9 bases; bases outside gene matches: 16. The CDR3 bases are TGCGCCAGCAGCCTTTCGCCCGGGGGGACAGGGTTTAAAGCTTTCTTT. It is translated as CASSLSPGGTGFKAFF.

This clone was detected only a few times. The chain links TRBV15 to TRBJ1-2, with D possibly being TRBD1 (5 bases). Trimming took 5 bases from V and 7 from J, leaving 11 bases between them. Germline V gene data show CDR1 as LNHNV and CDR2 as YYDKDF (reference sequence). This CDR3 is built from 12 residues. Written as DNA, the CDR3 is TGTGCCACCAGCTACGGAGGGGTTGGCTACACCTTC. Protein product: CATSYGGVGYTF.

The chain employs TRBV2 and TRBJ1-3; D remains ambiguous. Germline V gives CDR1 SNHLY, CDR2 FYNNEI. This CDR3 has 15 amino acids. The V gene lost 6 bases and the J gene lost 0 bases, with 12 bases spanning the gap. CDR3 sequence: CASSPRSSSGNTIYF. As DNA, the CDR3 is TGTGCCAGCAGCCCGAGGAGCTCCTCTGGAAACACCATATATTTT.

The chain recombines TRBV24-1 with TRBJ2-3; 10 bases align to TRBD1. This CDR3 is built from 14 residues. V lost 4 bases, J lost 10 bases, and 7 bases stayed unmatched. The germline gives CDR1 KGHDR, CDR2 SFDVKD. CDR3 protein: CATSDPGGQGPQYF. The CDR3 DNA reads as TGTGCCACCAGTGACCCCGGGGGACAGGGGCCGCAGTATTTT.

The CDR3 region has the DNA TGTGCCAGTTTGGGCAGGGGAAAAGATCCTAACACCGGGGAGCTGTTTTTT. It yields the protein CASLGRGKDPNTGELFF. The chain joins TRBV19 to TRBJ2-2; D might be TRBD1 (6 bases). The CDR3 covers 17 residues. Looked up from germline, CDR1 is LNHDA and CDR2 is SQIVND (reference sequence). Trimming took off 8 bases at V and 2 bases at J, with 21 bases between the two ends.

This chain uses TRBV9 with TRBJ2-3; 10 nucleotides line up with TRBD2. Germline V gene sequence: CDR1 SGDLS, CDR2 YYNGEE. The CDR3 totals 17 residues. Unmatched junction bases numbered 10, after V lost 4 bases and J lost 2 bases. The CDR3 DNA reads TGTGCCAGCAGCTCAGTGGGAGCGGGGGGGCCCACAGATACGCAGTATTTT. Protein product: CASSSVGAGGPTDTQYF.

The V call is TRBV19, the J call TRBJ2-7; 8 bases are a match to TRBD2. V lost 0 bases and J lost 1; bases outside the gene matches: 5. The CDR3 contains 16 residues. Germline CDR1 is LNHDA and CDR2 is SQIVND (reference sequence). The CDR3 loop reads CASSIDGRGGSYEQYF. The CDR3 DNA reads TGTGCCAGTAGTATAGATGGCCGGGGGGGATCCTACGAGCAGTACTTC.

The chain links TRBV4-1 to TRBJ2-7, with 9 bases lining up with TRBD1. This CDR3 is 15 amino acids long. The trim removed 3 bases at V and 1 base at J, leaving 4 bases unmatched. CDR1 is MGHRA and CDR2 is YSYEKL in the germline V gene. The CDR3 reads CASSQGQGRSYEQYF. Here the CDR3 DNA reads TGCGCCAGCAGCCAGGGACAGGGTAGATCCTACGAGCAGTACTTC.

V usage is TRBV18 and J usage is TRBJ1-1; D is uncertain. Germline assignment: CDR1 KGHSH and CDR2 LQKENI. Trimming took 6 bases from V and 3 from J, leaving 14 bases between them. The CDR3 extends over 14 amino acids. The CDR3 DNA is TGTGCCAGCTCGGAAGGCGTCGGGGACACTGAAGCTTTCTTT. It is translated as CASSEGVGDTEAFF.

This sequence joins TRBV6-5 and TRBJ1-6; possible D gene TRBD1, 5 bases. V lost 4 bases to trimming and J lost 4 bases, with 14 bases between them. This CDR3 is 16 amino acids long. Germline V gene sequence: CDR1 MNHEY, CDR2 SVGAGI. The CDR3 coding sequence is TGTGCCAGCAGTTTTCTTTGGGGCGATTATAATTCACCCCTCCACTTT. The encoded protein is CASSFLWGDYNSPLHF.

The chain recombines TRBV3-1 (or the pseudogene TRBV3-2) with TRBJ2-5, with 10 bases fitting TRBD1. Germline lookup yields CDR1 LGHDT and CDR2 YNNKEL (reference sequence). The CDR3 sequence is 19 residues long. V shed 0 bases, J shed 5 bases, and the junction held 15 bases outside the gene matches. The CDR3 DNA reads TGTGCCAGCAGCCAAGACGGGGGGACAGGGGCCCCCCGAAGGGAGACCCAGTACTTC. It specifies CASSQDGGTGAPRRETQYF.

The V and J genes are TRBV5-1 and TRBJ2-1; 7 positions match TRBD2. The CDR3 extends over 15 amino acids. V dropped 0 bases and J dropped 4; count of bases not matched to a gene: 4. Germline V gene data show CDR1 as SGHRS and CDR2 as YFSETQ. CDR3 in DNA: TGCGCCAGCAGCTTGGTTGCGGGGGAGTACAATGAGCAGTTCTTC. It specifies CASSLVAGEYNEQFF.

On this clone itself: Other DNA sequences in the same sample also yield this CDR3. The chain couples TRBV11-2 to TRBJ1-2; 9 positions match TRBD1. V was pared by 5 bases and J by 8 bases, with 6 bases of the junction left unmatched. The CDR3 is 13 residues long. From germline, CDR1 is SGHAT and CDR2 FQNNGV. The CDR3 protein is CASSPDRGRGYTF. The CDR3, as DNA: TGTGCCAGCAGCCCGGACAGGGGTCGAGGCTACACCTTC. The full variable domain, in which reference TRBV11-2 and TRBJ1-2 provide the parts outside the CDR3, is EAGVAQSPRYKIIEKRQSVAFWCNPISGHATLYWYQQILGQGPKLLIQFQNNGVVDDSQLPKDRFSAERLKGVDSTLKIQPAKLEDSAVYLCASSPDRGRGYTFGSGTRLTVV.

The chain recombines TRBV7-9 with TRBJ2-1; TRBD2 aligns across 8 bases. V trimming: 1 base; J trimming: 8 bases; junction bases outside the gene matches: 13. CDR1 is SEHNR and CDR2 is FQNEAQ in the germline V gene (reference sequence). The CDR3 spans 17 residues. CDR3 sequence: CASSLDFGLRGVHEQFF. The CDR3 DNA reads TGTGCCAGCAGCTTAGACTTCGGGTTGCGGGGGGTCCATGAGCAGTTCTTC. The whole variable domain, remainder taken from reference TRBV7-9 and TRBJ2-1, is DTGVSQNPRHKITKRGQNVTFRCDPISEHNRLYWYRQTLGQGPEFLTYFQNEAQLEKSRLLSDRFSAERPKGSFSTLEIQRTEQGDSAMYLCASSLDFGLRGVHEQFFGPGTRLTVL.

This chain connects TRBV4-2 to TRBJ1-4, with D possibly matching TRBD1 (5 bases). The length of the CDR3 is 16 residues. The V and J ends lost 4 bases and 0 bases respectively, with 12 bases between them. Germline lookup yields CDR1 LGHNA and CDR2 YNFKEQ. The CDR3 DNA reads TGTGCCAGCAGCCCTGGGGGGGGTGCAACTAATGAAAAACTGTTTTTT. It translates to CASSPGGGATNEKLFF.

The chain is built from TRBV10-3 and TRBJ1-1; D possibly corresponds to TRBD1 (5 bases). CDR3 length: 14 amino acids. The germline V gene encodes CDR1 ENHRY and CDR2 SYGVKD. Trimming pared 3 bases from V and 0 bases from J, leaving 8 bases between. The CDR3 nucleotides read TGTGCCATCAGTGATGGGGGGGTGAACACTGAAGCTTTCTTT. It encodes CAISDGGVNTEAFF.

The rearrangement uses TRBV12-5 and TRBJ2-7, with D maybe TRBD1 (6 bases). This CDR3 region has 14 residues. CDR1 and CDR2 from the germline V gene are LGHNT and FRNRAP. V lost 2 bases and J lost 1, with 9 bases in between. CDR3 nucleotide sequence: TGTGCTAGTGGTTTGTGGACAGCTTCCTACGAGCAGTACTTC. Translation gives CASGLWTASYEQYF.

The chain carries TRBV5-5 and TRBJ1-1; TRBD1 matches at 8 bases. This CDR3 has 15 amino acids. Trimming cost V 5 bases and J 3 bases; bases outside gene matches: 9. Germline V gene sequence: CDR1 SGHKS, CDR2 YYEKEE (reference sequence). CDR3 region: CASSQGAYPDTEAFF. CDR3 in DNA: TGTGCCAGCAGTCAGGGGGCCTATCCCGACACTGAAGCTTTCTTT.

This clone has only one observation. V usage is TRBV5-1 and J usage is TRBJ2-3; 8 bases are shared with TRBD2. The CDR3 totals 14 residues. With 4 bases clipped from V and 3 bases from J, the junction kept 4 bases outside the gene matches. Per germline, CDR1 SGHRS and CDR2 YFSETQ. The CDR3 region is CASSREGGTDTQYF. CDR3 sequence (DNA): TGCGCCAGCAGCCGGGAGGGTGGGACAGATACGCAGTATTTT.

V and J are TRBV5-8 and TRBJ1-5; D gene ambiguous. The germline CDR1 and CDR2 sequences are SGHTS and YDEGEE. This CDR3 region has 12 residues. V lost 2 bases to trimming and J lost 6 bases, with 6 bases between them. CDR3 amino acids: CASSFLSQPQHF. The DNA of the CDR3 is TGTGCCAGCAGCTTTCTTTCTCAGCCCCAGCATTTT.

J is TRBJ1-2 and V is TRBV5-4; TRBD1 agrees at 10 bases. Trimming took 4 bases from V and 3 from J; bases not matched to a gene: 9. The germline CDR1 and CDR2 sequences are SGHNT and YYREEE (reference sequence). The CDR3 spans 16 residues. The CDR3 reads CASSPWTGGQDYGYTF. DNA for the CDR3: TGTGCCAGCAGCCCGTGGACAGGGGGGCAAGACTATGGCTACACCTTC.

J is TRBJ2-5 and V is TRBV19; 14 nucleotides agree with TRBD2. The CDR3 sequence is 19 residues long. Germline-derived CDR1 and CDR2 are LNHDA and SQIVND (reference sequence). The V and J ends lost 3 bases and 2 bases, in that order; junction bases with no gene match: 11. DNA for the CDR3: TGTGCCAGTAGTATGACTAGCGGGGGGGCTGAGCTGCGGCAAGAGACCCAGTACTTC. Translated: CASSMTSGGAELRQETQYF.

The chain uses TRBV7-3 and TRBJ2-1; 8 bases are a match to TRBD2. CDR1 SGHTA and CDR2 FQGTGA come from the germline V gene. This CDR3 region has 13 residues. Trimming took 3 bases from V and 7 from J; bases not matched to a gene: 2. CDR3 nucleotide sequence: TGTGCCAGCAGCTTGGGGACTAGTAATGAGCAGTTCTTC. Amino acids: CASSLGTSNEQFF.

This sequence joins TRBV3-1 (or the pseudogene TRBV3-2) and TRBJ2-7, with TRBD2 matching over 14 bases. V shed 0 bases and J 5 bases; nucleotides not matched to a gene: 3. This CDR3 has 16 amino acids. CDR1 is LGHDT, CDR2 YNNKEL, per germline (reference sequence). CDR3 protein: CASSQDRLAGGDEQYF. The CDR3 coding sequence is TGTGCCAGCAGCCAAGATCGACTAGCGGGGGGGGACGAGCAGTACTTC.